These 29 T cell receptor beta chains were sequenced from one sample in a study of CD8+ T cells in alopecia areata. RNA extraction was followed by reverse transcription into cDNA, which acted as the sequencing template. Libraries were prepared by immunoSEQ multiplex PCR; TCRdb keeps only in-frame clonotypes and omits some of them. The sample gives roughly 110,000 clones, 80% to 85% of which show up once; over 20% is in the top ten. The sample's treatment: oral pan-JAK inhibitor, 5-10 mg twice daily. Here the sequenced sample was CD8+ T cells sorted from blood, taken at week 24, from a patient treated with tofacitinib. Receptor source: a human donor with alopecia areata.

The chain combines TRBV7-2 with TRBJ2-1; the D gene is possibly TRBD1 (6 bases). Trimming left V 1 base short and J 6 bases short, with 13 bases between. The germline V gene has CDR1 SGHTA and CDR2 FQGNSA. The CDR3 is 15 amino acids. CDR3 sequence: CASSLEGVPLNEQFF. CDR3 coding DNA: TGTGCCAGCAGCTTAGAGGGGGTCCCACTCAATGAGCAGTTCTTC.

CDR3 coding DNA: TGTGCCAGCAGCTTCTTGGGGGAGGGCGATTTGGTTTACGAGCAGTACTTC. Translating it yields CASSFLGEGDLVYEQYF. The V gene is TRBV11-2, the J gene TRBJ2-7, with 7 bases that match TRBD2. V gave up 3 bases and J gave up 4 bases; unmatched junction bases: 15. Germline CDR1 is SGHAT and CDR2 is FQNNGV. CDR3 length equals 17 residues.

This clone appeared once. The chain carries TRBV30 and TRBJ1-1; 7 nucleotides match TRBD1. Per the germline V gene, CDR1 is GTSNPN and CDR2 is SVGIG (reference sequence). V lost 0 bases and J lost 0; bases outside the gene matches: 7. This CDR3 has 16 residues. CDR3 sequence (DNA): TGTGCCTGGAGTGTATTGGGTGACAGGGTGAACACTGAAGCTTTCTTT. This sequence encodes CAWSVLGDRVNTEAFF. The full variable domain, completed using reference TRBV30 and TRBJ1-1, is SQTIHQWPATLVQPVGSPLSLECTVEGTSNPNLYWYRQAAGRGLQLLFYSVGIGQISSEVPQNLSASRPQDRQFILSSKKLLLSDSGFYLCAWSVLGDRVNTEAFFGQGTRLTVV.

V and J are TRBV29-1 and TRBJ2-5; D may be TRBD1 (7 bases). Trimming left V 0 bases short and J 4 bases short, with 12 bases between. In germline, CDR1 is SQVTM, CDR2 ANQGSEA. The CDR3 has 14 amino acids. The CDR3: CSVEDGQGGETQYF. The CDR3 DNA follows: TGCAGCGTTGAAGATGGGCAGGGGGGAGAGACCCAGTACTTC. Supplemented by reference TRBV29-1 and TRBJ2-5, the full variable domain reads SAVISQKPSRDICQRGTSLTIQCQVDSQVTMMFWYRQQPGQSLTLIATANQGSEATYESGFVIDKFPISRPNLTFSTLTVSNMSPEDSSIYLCSVEDGQGGETQYFGPGTRLLVL.

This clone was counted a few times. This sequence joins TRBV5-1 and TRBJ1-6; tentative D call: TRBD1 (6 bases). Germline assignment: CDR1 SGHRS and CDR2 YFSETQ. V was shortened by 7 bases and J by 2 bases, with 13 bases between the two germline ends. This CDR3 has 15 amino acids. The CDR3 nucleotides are TGCGCCAGCTCGGGGGCAGGAGCCTATAATTCACCCCTCCACTTT. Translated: CASSGAGAYNSPLHF.

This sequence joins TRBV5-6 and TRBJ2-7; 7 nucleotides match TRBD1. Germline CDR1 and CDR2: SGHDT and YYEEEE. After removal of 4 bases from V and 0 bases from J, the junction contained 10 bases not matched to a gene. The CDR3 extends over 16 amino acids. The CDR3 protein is CASSASGTASSYEQYF. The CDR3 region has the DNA TGTGCCAGCAGCGCCTCCGGGACAGCGAGCTCCTACGAGCAGTACTTC.

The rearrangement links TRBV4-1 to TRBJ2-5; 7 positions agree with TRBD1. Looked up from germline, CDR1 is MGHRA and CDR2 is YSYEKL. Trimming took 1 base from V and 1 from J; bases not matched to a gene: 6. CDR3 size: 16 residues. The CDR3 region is CASSQGPGTAQETQYF. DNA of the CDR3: TGCGCCAGCAGCCAAGGTCCCGGGACAGCCCAAGAGACCCAGTACTTC.

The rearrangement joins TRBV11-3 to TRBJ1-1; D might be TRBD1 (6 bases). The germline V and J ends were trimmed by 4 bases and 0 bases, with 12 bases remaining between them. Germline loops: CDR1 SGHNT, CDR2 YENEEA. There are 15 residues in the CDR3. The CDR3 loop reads CASSSKTGMNTEAFF. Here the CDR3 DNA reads TGTGCCAGCAGCTCAAAGACAGGCATGAACACTGAAGCTTTCTTT.

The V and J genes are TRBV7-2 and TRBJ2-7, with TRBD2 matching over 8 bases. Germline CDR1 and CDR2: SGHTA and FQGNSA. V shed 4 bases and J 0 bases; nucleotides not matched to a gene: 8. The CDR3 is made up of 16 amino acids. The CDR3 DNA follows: TGTGCCAGCAGCTCCCCAGCGGGGGTCAACTCCTACGAGCAGTACTTC. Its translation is CASSSPAGVNSYEQYF.

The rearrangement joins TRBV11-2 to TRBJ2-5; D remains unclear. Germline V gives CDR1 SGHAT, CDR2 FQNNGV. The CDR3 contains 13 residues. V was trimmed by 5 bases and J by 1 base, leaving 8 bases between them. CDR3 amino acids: CASSGIFQETQYF. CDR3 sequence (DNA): TGTGCCAGCAGCGGGATTTTCCAAGAGACCCAGTACTTC.

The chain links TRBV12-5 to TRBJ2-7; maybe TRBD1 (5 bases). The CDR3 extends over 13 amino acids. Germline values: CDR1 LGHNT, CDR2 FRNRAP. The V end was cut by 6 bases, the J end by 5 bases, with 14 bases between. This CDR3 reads CASGWTFVNEQYF. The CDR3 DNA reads TGTGCTAGTGGATGGACATTCGTCAACGAGCAGTACTTC.

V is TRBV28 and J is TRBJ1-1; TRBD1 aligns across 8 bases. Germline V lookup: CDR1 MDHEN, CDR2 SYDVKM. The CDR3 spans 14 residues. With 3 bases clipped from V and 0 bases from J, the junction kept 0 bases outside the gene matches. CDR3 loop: CASSLTGVNTEAFF. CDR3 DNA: TGTGCCAGCAGTTTGACAGGGGTGAACACTGAAGCTTTCTTT.

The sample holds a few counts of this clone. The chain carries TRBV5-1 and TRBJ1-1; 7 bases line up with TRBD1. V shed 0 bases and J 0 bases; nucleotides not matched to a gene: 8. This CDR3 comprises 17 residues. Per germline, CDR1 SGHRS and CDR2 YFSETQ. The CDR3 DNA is TGCGCCAGCAGCTTGGAGGCTGGGCAGGGGGTGAACACTGAAGCTTTCTTT. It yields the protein CASSLEAGQGVNTEAFF. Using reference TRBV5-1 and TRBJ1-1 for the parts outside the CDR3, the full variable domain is KAGVTQTPRYLIKTRGQQVTLSCSPISGHRSVSWYQQTPGQGLQFLFEYFSETQRNKGNFPGRFSGRQFSNSRSEMNVSTLELGDSALYLCASSLEAGQGVNTEAFFGQGTRLTVV.

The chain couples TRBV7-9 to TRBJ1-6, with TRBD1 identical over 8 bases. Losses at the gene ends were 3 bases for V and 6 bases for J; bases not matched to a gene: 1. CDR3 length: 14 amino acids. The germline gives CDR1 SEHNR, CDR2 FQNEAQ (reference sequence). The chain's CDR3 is CASSFDRGNSPLHF. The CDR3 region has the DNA TGTGCCAGCAGCTTCGACAGGGGTAATTCACCCCTCCACTTT.

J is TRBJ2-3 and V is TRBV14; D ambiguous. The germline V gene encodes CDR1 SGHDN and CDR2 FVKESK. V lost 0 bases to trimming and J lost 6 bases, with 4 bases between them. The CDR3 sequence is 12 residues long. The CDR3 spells CASSQEKDTQYF. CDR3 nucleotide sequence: TGTGCCAGCAGCCAAGAAAAGGATACGCAGTATTTT.

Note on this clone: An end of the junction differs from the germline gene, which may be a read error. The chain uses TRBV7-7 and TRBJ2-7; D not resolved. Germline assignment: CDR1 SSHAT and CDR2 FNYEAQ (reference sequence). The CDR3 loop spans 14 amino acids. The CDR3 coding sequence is TGTGCTAGCAGCCCCGCCGGCAGCTCCTACGAGCAGTACTTC. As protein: CASSPAGSSYEQYF.

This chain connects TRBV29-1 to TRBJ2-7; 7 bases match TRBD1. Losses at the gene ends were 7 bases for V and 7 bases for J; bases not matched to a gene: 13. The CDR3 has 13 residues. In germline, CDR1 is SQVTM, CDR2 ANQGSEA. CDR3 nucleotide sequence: TGCAGCGGAACAGGGGCGGTGAAGGGTGAGCAGTACTTC. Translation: CSGTGAVKGEQYF.

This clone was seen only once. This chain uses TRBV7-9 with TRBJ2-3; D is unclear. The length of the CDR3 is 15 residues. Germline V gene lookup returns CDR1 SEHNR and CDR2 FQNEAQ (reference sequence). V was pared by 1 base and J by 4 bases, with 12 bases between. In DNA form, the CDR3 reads TGTGCCAGCAGCTTAGGCTGGGCCAACGCAGATACGCAGTATTTT. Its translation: CASSLGWANADTQYF.

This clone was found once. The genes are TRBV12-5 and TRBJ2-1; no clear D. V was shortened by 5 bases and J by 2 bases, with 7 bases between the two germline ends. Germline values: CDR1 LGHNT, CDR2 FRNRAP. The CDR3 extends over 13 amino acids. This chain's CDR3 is CASGIGTYNEQFF. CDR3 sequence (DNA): TGTGCTAGTGGTATTGGGACCTACAATGAGCAGTTCTTC.

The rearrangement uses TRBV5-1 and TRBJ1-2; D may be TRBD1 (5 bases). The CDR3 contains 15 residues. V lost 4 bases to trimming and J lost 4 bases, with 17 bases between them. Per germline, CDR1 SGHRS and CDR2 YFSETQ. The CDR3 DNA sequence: TGCGCCAGCAGCGAACCGGGGGTTCGAGCCTATGGCTACACCTTC. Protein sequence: CASSEPGVRAYGYTF.

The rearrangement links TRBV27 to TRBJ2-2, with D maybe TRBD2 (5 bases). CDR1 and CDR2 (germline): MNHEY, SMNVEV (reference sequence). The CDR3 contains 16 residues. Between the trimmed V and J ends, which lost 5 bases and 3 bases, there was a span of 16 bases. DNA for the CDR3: TGTGCCAGCAGTCCAGAGGGTGGTACGGACACCGGGGAGCTGTTTTTT. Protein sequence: CASSPEGGTDTGELFF.

In DNA, the CDR3 is TGTGCCAGCAGTGGATCGGTACAGGGGGCATGGGAGCAGTACTTC. It codes for CASSGSVQGAWEQYF. The chain joins TRBV6-1 to TRBJ2-7; 9 bases map to TRBD1. This CDR3 is 15 amino acids long. Germline-derived CDR1 and CDR2 are MNHNS and SASEGT. V gave up 4 bases and J gave up 7 bases; unmatched junction bases: 11.

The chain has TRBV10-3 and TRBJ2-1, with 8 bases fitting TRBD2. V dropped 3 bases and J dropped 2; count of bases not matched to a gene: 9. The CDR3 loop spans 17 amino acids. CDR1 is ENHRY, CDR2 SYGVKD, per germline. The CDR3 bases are TGTGCCATCAGTGAAACGGGGGGGCCTTACGCCTACAATGAGCAGTTCTTC. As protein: CAISETGGPYAYNEQFF.

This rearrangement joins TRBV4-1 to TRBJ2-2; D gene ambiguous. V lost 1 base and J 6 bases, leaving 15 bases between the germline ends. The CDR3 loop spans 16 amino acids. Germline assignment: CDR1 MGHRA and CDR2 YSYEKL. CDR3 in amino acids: CASSQVALTGSGELFF. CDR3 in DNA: TGCGCCAGCAGCCAAGTGGCCCTTACCGGTTCCGGGGAGCTGTTTTTT.

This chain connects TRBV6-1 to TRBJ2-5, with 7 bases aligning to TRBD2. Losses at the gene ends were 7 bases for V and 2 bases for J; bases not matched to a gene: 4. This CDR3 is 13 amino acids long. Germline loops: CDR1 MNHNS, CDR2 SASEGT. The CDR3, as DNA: TGTGCCAGCATGGGACTACCTCAAGAGACCCAGTACTTC. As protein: CASMGLPQETQYF.

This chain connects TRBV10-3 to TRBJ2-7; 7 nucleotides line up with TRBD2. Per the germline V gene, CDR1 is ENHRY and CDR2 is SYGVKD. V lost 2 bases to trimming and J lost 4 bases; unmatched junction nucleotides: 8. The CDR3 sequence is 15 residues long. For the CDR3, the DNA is TGTGCCATCAGTGAGGCGGGAGAGGGAAGGTACGAGCAGTACTTC. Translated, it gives CAISEAGEGRYEQYF.

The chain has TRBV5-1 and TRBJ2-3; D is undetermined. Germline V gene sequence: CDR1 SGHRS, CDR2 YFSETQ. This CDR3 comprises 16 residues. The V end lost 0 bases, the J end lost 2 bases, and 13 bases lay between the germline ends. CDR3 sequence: CASSLALGSPTDTQYF. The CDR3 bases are TGCGCCAGCAGCTTGGCTCTGGGTTCGCCCACAGATACGCAGTATTTT.

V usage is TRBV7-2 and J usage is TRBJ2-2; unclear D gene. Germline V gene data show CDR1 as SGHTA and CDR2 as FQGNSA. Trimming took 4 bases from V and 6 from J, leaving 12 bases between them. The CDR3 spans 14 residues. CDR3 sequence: CASSSHLQAGELFF. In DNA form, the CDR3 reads TGTGCCAGCAGCTCACACCTACAAGCCGGGGAGCTGTTTTTT.

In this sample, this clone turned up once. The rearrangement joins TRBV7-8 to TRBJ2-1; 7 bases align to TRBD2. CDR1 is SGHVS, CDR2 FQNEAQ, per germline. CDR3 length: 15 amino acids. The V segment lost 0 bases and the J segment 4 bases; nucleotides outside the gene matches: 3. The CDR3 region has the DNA TGTGCCAGCAGCTTAGCGGCTAGCGGATACAATGAGCAGTTCTTC. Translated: CASSLAASGYNEQFF.